This TCR beta chain derives from a study of T cell repertoires in cytomegalovirus infection. Regarding the study as a whole: HLA-C-restricted, CMV-specific TCR beta clonotypes were dominant ex vivo. The study identified carriers of CMV plus the relevant HLA from cumulative public TCR beta family frequency.

Germline V gives CDR1 MNHEY, CDR2 SMNVEV (reference sequence). V lost 1 base and J 16 bases, leaving 11 bases between the germline ends. The CDR3 covers 11 residues. Of note for this clonotype: Its antigen is unidentified.

TCRdb re-called the reads through MiXCR, storing one row per CDR3 protein. The sample includes around 300,000 distinct CDR3 sequences, over 7.5% of them seen just once. The sequenced sample was PBMCs. The sequence was collected from a human donor in good health (CMV status not recorded). Some clones in this sample may be carry-over from other donors' samples. This chain connects TRBV27 to TRBJ2-4, with D hard to call. The CDR3 reads CASSLFRHRYF. CDR3 nucleotide sequence: TGTGCCAGCAGTTTATTTCGACATCGCTACTTC.